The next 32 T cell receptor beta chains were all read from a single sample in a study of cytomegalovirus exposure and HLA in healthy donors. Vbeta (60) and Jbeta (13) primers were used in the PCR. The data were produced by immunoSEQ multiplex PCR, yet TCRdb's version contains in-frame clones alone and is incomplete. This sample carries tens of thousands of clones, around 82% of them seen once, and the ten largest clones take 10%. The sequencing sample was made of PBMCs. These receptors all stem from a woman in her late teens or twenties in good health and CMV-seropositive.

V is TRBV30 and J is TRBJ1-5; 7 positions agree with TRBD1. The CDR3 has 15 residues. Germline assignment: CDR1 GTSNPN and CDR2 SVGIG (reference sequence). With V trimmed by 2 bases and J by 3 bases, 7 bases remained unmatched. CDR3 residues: CAWSSRGWNNQPQHF. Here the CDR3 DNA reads TGTGCCTGGAGTTCCAGGGGGTGGAACAATCAGCCCCAGCATTTT.

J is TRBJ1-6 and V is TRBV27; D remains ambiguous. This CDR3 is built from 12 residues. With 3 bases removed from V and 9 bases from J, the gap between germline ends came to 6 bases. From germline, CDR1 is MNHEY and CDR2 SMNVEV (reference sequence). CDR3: CASSFFGSPLHF. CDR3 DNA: TGTGCCAGCAGTTTCTTCGGTTCACCCCTCCACTTT.

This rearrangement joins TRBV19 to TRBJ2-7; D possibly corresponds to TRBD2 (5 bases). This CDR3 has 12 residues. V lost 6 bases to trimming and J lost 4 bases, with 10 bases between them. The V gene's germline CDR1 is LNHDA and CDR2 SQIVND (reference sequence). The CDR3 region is CASSQRGYEQYF. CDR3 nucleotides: TGTGCCAGTAGCCAACGGGGTTACGAGCAGTACTTC. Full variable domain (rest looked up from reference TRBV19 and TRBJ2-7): DGGITQSPKYLFRKEGQNVTLSCEQNLNHDAMYWYRQDPGQGLRLIYYSQIVNDFQKGDIAEGYSVSREKKESFPLTVTSAQKNPTAFYLCASSQRGYEQYFGPGTRLTVT.

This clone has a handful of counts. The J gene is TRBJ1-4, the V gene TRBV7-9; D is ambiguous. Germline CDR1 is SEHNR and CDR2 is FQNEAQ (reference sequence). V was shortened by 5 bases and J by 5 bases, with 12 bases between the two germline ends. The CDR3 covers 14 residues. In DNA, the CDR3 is TGTGCCAGCAGCCAAACCCGGTGGAATGAAAAACTGTTTTTT. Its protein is CASSQTRWNEKLFF.

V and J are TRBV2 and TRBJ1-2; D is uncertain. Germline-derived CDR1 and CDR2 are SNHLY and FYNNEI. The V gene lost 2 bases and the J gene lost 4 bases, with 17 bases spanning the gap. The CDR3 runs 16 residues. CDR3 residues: CASSEQFILAAYGYTF. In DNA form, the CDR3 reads TGTGCCAGCAGTGAACAGTTTATACTGGCGGCCTATGGCTACACCTTC.

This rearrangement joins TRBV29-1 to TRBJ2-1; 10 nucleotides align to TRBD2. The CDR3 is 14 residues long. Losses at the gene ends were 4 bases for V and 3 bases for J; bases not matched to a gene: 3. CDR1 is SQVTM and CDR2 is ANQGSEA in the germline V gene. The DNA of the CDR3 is TGCAGCGTTGGGAGCGGGGGGGACTACAATGAGCAGTTCTTC. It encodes CSVGSGGDYNEQFF.

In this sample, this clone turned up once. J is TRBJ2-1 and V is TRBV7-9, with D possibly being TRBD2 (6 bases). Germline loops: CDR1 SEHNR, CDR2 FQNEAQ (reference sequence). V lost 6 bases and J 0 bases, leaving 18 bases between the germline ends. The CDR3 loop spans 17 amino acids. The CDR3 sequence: CASRGTGEASSYNEQFF. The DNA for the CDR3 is TGTGCCAGCAGGGGCACGGGGGAGGCGAGCTCCTACAATGAGCAGTTCTTC.

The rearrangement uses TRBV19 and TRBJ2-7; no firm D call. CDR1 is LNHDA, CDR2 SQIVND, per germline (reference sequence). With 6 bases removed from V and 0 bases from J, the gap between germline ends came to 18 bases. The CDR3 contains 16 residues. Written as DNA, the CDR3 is TGTGCCAGTAGCGTATCCGCCTTACAGAGCTCCTACGAGCAGTACTTC. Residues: CASSVSALQSSYEQYF.

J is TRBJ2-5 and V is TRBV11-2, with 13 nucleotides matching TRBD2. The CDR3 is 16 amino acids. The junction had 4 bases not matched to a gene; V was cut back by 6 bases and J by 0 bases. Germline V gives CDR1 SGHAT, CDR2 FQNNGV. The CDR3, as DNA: TGTGCCAGCAGGGGACTAGCGGGATCGTACCAAGAGACCCAGTACTTC. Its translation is CASRGLAGSYQETQYF.

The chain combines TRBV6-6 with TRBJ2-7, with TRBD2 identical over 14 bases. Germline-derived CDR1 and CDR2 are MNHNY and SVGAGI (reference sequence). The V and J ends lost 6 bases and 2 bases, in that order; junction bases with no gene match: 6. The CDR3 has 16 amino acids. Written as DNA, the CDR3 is TGTGCCAGCAGGCCCCCGGGACTAGCGGGAGCCTACGAGCAGTACTTC. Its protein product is CASRPPGLAGAYEQYF.

The CDR3 DNA is TGCGCCAGCAGCTTGGGTGGGGCTTCTGGCTACACCTTC. It specifies CASSLGGASGYTF. This sequence joins TRBV5-1 and TRBJ1-2, with D perhaps TRBD1 (5 bases). The CDR3 extends over 13 amino acids. Between the trimmed V and J ends, which lost 0 bases and 7 bases, there was a span of 10 bases. Germline CDR1 is SGHRS and CDR2 is YFSETQ.

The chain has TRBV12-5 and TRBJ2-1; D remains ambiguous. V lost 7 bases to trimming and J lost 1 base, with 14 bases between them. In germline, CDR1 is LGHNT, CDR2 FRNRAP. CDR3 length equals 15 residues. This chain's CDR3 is CASAIRSRSYNEQFF. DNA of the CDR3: TGTGCTAGTGCCATAAGGTCTAGGTCCTACAATGAGCAGTTCTTC.

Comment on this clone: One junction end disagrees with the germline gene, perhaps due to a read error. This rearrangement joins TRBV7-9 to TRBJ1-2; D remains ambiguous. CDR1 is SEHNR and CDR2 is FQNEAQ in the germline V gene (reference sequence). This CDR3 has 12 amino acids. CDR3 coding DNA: TGTTCCAGCAGCTATGGACTGGATGGCTACACCTTC. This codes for CSSSYGLDGYTF.

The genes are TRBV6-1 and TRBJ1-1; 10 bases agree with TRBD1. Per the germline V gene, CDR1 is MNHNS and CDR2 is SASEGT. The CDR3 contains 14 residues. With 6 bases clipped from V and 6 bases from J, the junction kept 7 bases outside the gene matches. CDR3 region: CASRETGGNPEAFF. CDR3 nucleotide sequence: TGTGCCAGCAGGGAGACAGGGGGCAACCCTGAAGCTTTCTTT.

The CDR3, as DNA: TGTGCCTGGAGTCAGGGGGACTCCTCTGGGGCCAACGTCCTGACTTTC. Amino acids: CAWSQGDSSGANVLTF. The rearrangement links TRBV30 to TRBJ2-6, with D perhaps matching TRBD1 (7 bases). This CDR3 region has 16 residues. The V end lost 2 bases, the J end lost 0 bases, and 11 bases lay between the germline ends. Germline values: CDR1 GTSNPN, CDR2 SVGIG (reference sequence). Combining the CDR3 with reference TRBV30 and TRBJ2-6 gives the whole variable domain SQTIHQWPATLVQPVGSPLSLECTVEGTSNPNLYWYRQAAGRGLQLLFYSVGIGQISSEVPQNLSASRPQDRQFILSSKKLLLSDSGFYLCAWSQGDSSGANVLTFGAGSRLTVL.

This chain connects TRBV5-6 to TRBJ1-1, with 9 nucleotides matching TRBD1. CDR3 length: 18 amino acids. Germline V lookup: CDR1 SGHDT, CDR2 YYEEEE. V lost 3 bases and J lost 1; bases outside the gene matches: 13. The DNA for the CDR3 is TGTGCCAGCAGCTCCGGGACAGGGAGCTTATTAGGGAACACTGAAGCTTTCTTT. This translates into CASSSGTGSLLGNTEAFF.

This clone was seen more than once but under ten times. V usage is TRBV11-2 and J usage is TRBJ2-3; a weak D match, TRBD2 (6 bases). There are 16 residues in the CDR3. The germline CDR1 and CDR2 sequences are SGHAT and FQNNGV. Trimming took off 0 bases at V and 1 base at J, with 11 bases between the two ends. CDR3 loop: CASSLDWASGTDTQYF. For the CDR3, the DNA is TGTGCCAGCAGCTTAGATTGGGCTAGCGGCACAGATACGCAGTATTTT.

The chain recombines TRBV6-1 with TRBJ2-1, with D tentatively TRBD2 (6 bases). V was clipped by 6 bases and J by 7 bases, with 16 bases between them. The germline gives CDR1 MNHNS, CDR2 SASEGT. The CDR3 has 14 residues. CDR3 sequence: CASRSSSGSNEQFF. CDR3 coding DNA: TGTGCCAGCAGGAGTAGTAGCGGTTCGAATGAGCAGTTCTTC.

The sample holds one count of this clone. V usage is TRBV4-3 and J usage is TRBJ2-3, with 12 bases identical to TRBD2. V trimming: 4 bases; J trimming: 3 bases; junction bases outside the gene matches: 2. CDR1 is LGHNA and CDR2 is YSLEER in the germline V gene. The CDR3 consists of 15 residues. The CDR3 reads CASSRTSGETDTQYF. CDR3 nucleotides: TGCGCCAGCAGCCGGACTAGCGGGGAAACAGATACGCAGTATTTT.

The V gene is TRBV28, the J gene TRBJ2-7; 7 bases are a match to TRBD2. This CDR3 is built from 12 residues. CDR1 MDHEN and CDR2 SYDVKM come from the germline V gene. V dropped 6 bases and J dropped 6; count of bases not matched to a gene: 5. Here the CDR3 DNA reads TGTGCCAGCAGGGTAGCGGGTGGCGAGCAGTACTTC. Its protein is CASRVAGGEQYF.

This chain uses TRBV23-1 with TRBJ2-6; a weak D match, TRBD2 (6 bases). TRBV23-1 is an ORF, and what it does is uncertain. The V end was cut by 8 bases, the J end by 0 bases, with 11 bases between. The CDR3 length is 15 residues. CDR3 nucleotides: TGCGCCAGCGGAGGGGAGAGCTCTGGGGCCAACGTCCTGACTTTC. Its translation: CASGGESSGANVLTF.

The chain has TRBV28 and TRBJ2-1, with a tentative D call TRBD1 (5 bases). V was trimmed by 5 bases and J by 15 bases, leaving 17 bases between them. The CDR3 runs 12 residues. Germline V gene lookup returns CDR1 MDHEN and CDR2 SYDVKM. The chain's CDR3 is CASSLILQGRFF. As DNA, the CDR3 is TGTGCCAGCAGTCTCATCCTGCAGGGTAGGTTCTTC.

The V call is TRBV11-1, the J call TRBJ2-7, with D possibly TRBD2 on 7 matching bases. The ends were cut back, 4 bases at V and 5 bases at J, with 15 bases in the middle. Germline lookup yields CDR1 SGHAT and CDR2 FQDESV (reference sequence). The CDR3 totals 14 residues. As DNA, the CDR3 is TGTGCCAGCAGCTCCGCGGGGGCTAGCAACGAGCAGTACTTC. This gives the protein CASSSAGASNEQYF.

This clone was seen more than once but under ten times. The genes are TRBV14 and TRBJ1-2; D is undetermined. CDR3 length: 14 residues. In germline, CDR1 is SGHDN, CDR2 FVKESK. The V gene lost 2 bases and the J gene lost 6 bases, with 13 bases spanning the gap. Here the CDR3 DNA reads TGTGCCAGCAGCCAAACAGTGACTATCGATGGCTACACCTTC. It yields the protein CASSQTVTIDGYTF.

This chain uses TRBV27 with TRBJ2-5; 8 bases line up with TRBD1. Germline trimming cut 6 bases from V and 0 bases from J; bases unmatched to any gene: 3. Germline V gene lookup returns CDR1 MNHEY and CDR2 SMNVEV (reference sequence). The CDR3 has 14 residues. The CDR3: CASRQGVYQETQYF. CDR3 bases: TGTGCCAGCAGACAGGGGGTCTACCAAGAGACCCAGTACTTC.

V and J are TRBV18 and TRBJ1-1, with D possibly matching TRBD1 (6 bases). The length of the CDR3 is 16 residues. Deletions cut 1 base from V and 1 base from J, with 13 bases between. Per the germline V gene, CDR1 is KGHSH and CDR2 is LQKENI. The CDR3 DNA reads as TGTGCCAGCTCACCACTGGCGGGGGCAGGGAACACTGAAGCTTTCTTT. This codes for CASSPLAGAGNTEAFF.

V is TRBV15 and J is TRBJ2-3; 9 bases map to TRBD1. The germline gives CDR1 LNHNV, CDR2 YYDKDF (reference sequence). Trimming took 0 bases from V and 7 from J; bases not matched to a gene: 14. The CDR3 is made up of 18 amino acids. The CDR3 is CATSRDPIGTGITNTQYF. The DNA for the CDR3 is TGTGCCACCAGCAGAGATCCTATCGGGACAGGGATAACGAATACGCAGTATTTT.

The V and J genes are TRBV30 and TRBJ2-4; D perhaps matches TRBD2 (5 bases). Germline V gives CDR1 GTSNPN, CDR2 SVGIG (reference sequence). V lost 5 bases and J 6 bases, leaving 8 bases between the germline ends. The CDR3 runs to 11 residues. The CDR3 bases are TGTGCCTGGGCTAGCATAAACATTCAGTACTTC. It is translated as CAWASINIQYF. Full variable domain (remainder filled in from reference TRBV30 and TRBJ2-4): SQTIHQWPATLVQPVGSPLSLECTVEGTSNPNLYWYRQAAGRGLQLLFYSVGIGQISSEVPQNLSASRPQDRQFILSSKKLLLSDSGFYLCAWASINIQYFGAGTRLSVL.

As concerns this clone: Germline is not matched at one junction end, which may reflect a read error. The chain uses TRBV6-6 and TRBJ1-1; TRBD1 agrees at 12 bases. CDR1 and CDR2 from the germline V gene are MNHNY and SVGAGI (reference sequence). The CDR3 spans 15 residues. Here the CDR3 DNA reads TGTGCCAGCACTCTAGGGGGGACAGGGGGCTCTGAAGTTTTCTTT. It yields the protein CASTLGGTGGSEVFF.

CDR3 sequence reads: CASSLGGPSTDTQYF. The CDR3 nucleotides are TGTGCCAGCAGCTTGGGGGGGCCCAGCACAGATACGCAGTATTTT. The chain joins TRBV5-4 to TRBJ2-3; TRBD1 might be the D (6 bases). The CDR3 runs 15 residues. The germline V gene has CDR1 SGHNT and CDR2 YYREEE (reference sequence). V shed 0 bases and J shed 0 bases, with 8 bases lying between them.

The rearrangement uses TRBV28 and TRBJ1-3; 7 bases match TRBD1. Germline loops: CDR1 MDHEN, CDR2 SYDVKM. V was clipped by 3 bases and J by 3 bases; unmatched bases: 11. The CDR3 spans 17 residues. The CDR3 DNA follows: TGTGCCAGCAGTTTCCGGGACAGTGGACTCGGTGGAAACACCATATATTTT. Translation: CASSFRDSGLGGNTIYF.

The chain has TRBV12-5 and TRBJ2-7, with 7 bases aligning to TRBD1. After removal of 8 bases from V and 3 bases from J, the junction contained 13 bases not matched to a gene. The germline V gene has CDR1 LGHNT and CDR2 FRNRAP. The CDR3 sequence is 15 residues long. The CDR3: CASSLRTGRFYEQYF. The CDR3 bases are TGTGCTAGTAGTCTCCGGACAGGACGGTTCTACGAGCAGTACTTC.